This T cell receptor beta chain was documented in a study of T cells in narcolepsy. Findings and caveats of the study: Autoreactive clonotypes reportedly recurred in blood of same and different patients, not controls. Same-patient CSF and blood CD4+ T cell clonotypes included HCRT-specific and TRIB2-specific autoreactive ones.

Libraries were prepared by immunoSEQ multiplex PCR; TCRdb keeps only in-frame clonotypes and omits some of them. The sample contains around 42,000 clones, 70% to 90% of which appear only once. A note on this clone: Antigen: not known.

From germline, CDR1 is MGHRA and CDR2 YSYEKL. This CDR3 region has 15 residues. Trimming removed 0 bases from V and 3 bases from J, with 12 bases in between. What was sequenced was CD45RA- memory CD4+ T cells from PBMCs. The chain employs TRBV4-1 and TRBJ2-7; D is unclear. The receptor was derived from a human donor with narcolepsy. CDR3 coding DNA: TGCGCCAGCAGCCAAGATTTGGGGAACTACTACGAGCAGTACTTC. This encodes CASSQDLGNYYEQYF.